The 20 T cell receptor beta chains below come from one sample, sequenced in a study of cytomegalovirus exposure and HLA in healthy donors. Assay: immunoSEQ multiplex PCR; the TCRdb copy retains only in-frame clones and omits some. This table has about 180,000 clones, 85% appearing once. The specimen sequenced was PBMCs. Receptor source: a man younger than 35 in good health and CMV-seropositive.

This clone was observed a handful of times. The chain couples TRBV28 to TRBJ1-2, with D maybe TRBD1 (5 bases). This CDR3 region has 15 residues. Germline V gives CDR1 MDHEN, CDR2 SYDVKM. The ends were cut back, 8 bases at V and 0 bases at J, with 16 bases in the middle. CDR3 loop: CASALRRGTNYGYTF. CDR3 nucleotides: TGTGCCAGCGCCCTAAGACGGGGGACTAACTATGGCTACACCTTC.

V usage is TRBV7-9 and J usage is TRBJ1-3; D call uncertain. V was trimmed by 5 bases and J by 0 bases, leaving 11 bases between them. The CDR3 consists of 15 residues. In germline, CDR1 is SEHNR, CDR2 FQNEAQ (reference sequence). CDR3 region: CASSASPVSGNTIYF. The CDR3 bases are TGTGCCAGCAGCGCGAGTCCGGTCTCTGGAAACACCATATATTTT.

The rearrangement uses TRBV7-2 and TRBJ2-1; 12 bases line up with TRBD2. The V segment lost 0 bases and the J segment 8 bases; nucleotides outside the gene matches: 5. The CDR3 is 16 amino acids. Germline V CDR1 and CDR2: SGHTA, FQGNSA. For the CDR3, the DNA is TGTGCCAGCAGCTTAGCGCTAGCGGGGGGGCGATATGAGCAGTTCTTC. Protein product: CASSLALAGGRYEQFF. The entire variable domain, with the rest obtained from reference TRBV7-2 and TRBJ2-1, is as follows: GAGVSQSPSNKVTEKGKDVELRCDPISGHTALYWYRQSLGQGLEFLIYFQGNSAPDKSGLPSDRFSAERTGGSVSTLTIQRTQQEDSAVYLCASSLALAGGRYEQFFGPGTRLTVL.

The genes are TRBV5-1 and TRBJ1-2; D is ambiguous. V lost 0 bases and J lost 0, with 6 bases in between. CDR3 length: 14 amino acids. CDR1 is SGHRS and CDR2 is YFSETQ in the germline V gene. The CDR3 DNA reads TGCGCCAGCAGCTTGGCGAGGGCTAACTATGGCTACACCTTC. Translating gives CASSLARANYGYTF.

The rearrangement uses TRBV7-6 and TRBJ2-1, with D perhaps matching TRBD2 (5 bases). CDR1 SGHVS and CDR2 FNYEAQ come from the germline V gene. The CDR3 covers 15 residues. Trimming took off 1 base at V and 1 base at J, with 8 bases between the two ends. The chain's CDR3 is CASSLDGGSYNEQFF. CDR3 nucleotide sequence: TGTGCCAGCAGCTTAGATGGCGGGTCCTACAATGAGCAGTTCTTC. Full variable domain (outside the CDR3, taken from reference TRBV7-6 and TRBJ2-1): GAGVSQSPRYKVTKRGQDVALRCDPISGHVSLYWYRQALGQGPEFLTYFNYEAQQDKSGLPNDRFSAERPEGSISTLTIQRTEQRDSAMYRCASSLDGGSYNEQFFGPGTRLTVL.

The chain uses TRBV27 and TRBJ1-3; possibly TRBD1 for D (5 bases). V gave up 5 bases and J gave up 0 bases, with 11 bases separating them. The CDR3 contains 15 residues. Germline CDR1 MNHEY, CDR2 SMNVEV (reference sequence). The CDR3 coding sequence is TGTGCCAGCAGTCGGGACTGGAGCTCTGGAAACACCATATATTTT. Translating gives CASSRDWSSGNTIYF.

CDR3 loop: CATRLTGATNEKLFF. CDR3 coding DNA: TGTGCCACGCGGTTAACAGGCGCAACTAATGAAAAACTGTTTTTT. J is TRBJ1-4 and V is TRBV6-1, with a weak D call TRBD1 (5 bases). The CDR3 extends over 15 amino acids. Germline V gene lookup returns CDR1 MNHNS and CDR2 SASEGT. V gave up 10 bases and J gave up 0 bases, with 15 bases separating them.

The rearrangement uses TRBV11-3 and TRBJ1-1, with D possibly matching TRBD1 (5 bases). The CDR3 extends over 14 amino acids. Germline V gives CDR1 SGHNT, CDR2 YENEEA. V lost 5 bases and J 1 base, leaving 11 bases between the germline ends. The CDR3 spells CASSLREENTEAFF. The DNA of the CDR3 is TGTGCCAGCAGCCTCAGGGAGGAGAACACTGAAGCTTTCTTT.

The DNA of the CDR3 is TGTGCCACCAGCAGAGGTGGGCGGGAGGGCTCCTACGAGCAGTACTTC. Its translation is CATSRGGREGSYEQYF. This chain uses TRBV15 with TRBJ2-7; 9 bases are shared with TRBD2. Germline V gene data show CDR1 as LNHNV and CDR2 as YYDKDF (reference sequence). This CDR3 has 16 amino acids. J gave up 0 bases and V 1 base, and 4 bases lay outside the gene matches. Looking up the rest from reference TRBV15 and TRBJ2-7 gives the full variable domain: DAMVIQNPRYQVTQFGKPVTLSCSQTLNHNVMYWYQQKSSQAPKLLFHYYDKDFNNEADTPDNFQSRRPNTSFCFLDIRSPGLGDTAMYLCATSRGGREGSYEQYFGPGTRLTVT.

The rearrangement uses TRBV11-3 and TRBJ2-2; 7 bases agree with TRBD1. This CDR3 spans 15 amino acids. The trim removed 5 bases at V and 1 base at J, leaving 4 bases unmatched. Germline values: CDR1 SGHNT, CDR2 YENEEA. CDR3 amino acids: CASSPRTGNTGELFF. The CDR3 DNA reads TGTGCCAGCAGCCCCCGGACAGGGAACACCGGGGAGCTGTTTTTT.

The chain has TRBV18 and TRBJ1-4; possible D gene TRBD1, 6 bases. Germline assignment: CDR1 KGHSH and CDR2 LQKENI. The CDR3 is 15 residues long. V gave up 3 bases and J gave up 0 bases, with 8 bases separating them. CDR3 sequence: CASSPGTPTNEKLFF. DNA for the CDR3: TGTGCCAGCTCACCTGGGACACCAACTAATGAAAAACTGTTTTTT.

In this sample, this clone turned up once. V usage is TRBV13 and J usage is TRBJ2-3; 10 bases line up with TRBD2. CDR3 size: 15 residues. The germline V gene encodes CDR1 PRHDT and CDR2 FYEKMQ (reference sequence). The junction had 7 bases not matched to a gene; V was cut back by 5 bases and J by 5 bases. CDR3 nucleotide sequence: TGTGCCAGCAGCCCGGGGACTAGCGTTAGAGATACGCAGTATTTT. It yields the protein CASSPGTSVRDTQYF.

The CDR3 DNA reads TGCGCCAGCAGCCAAGTTAAGCGGACGGGCGGGGAGCTGTTTTTT. It translates to CASSQVKRTGGELFF. The chain is built from TRBV4-1 and TRBJ2-2, with D possibly TRBD2 on 5 matching bases. The CDR3 covers 15 residues. CDR1 MGHRA and CDR2 YSYEKL come from the germline V gene. Trimming cost V 1 base and J 7 bases, with 13 bases left between them.

The CDR3 DNA is TGTGCCAGCAGTTCCCTCGGACTGAACGAGCAGTACTTC. Translating it yields CASSSLGLNEQYF. V usage is TRBV27 and J usage is TRBJ2-7, with D possibly being TRBD2 (5 bases). From germline, CDR1 is MNHEY and CDR2 SMNVEV (reference sequence). The CDR3 has 13 amino acids. Trimming stripped 4 bases from V and 5 bases from J, with 12 bases between.

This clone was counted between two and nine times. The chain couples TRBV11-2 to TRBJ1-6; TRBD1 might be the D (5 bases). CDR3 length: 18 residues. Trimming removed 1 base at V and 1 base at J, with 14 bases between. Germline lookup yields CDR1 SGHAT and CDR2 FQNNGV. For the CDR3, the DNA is TGTGCCAGCAGCTTAGGTCTGAACGGGGGATCCTATAATTCACCCCTCCACTTT. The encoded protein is CASSLGLNGGSYNSPLHF.

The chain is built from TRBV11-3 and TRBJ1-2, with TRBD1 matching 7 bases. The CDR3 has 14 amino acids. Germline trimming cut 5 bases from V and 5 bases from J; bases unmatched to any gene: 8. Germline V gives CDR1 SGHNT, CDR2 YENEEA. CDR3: CASSRRDSDYGYTF. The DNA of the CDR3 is TGTGCCAGCAGCCGCCGGGACAGCGATTATGGCTACACCTTC. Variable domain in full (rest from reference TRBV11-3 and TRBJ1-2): EAGVVQSPRYKIIEKKQPVAFWCNPISGHNTLYWYLQNLGQGPELLIRYENEEAVDDSQLPKDRFSAERLKGVDSTLKIQPAELGDSAVYLCASSRRDSDYGYTFGSGTRLTVV.

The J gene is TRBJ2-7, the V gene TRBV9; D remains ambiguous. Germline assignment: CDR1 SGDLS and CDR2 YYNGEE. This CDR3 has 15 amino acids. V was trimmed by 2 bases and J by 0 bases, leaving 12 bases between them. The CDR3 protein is CASSVGGDGSYEQYF. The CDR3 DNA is TGTGCCAGCAGCGTGGGTGGAGACGGCTCCTACGAGCAGTACTTC.

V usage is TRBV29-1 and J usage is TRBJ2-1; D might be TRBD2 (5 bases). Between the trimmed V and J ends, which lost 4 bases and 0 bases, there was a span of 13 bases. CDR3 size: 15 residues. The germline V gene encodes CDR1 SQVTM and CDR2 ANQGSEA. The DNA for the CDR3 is TGCAGCGTTGCTTCGGGGAGTGCCTCCTACAATGAGCAGTTCTTC. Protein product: CSVASGSASYNEQFF.

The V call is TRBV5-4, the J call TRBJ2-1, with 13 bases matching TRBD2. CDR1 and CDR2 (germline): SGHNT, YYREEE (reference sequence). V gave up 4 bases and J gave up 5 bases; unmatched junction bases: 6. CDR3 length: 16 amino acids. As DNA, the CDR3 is TGTGCCAGCAGCCGACTAGCGGGGGGTGGGGACAATGAGCAGTTCTTC. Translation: CASSRLAGGGDNEQFF.

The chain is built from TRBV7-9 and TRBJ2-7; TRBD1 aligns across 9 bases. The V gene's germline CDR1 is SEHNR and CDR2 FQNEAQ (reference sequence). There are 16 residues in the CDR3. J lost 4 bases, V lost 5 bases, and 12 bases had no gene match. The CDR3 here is CASSGRGDRATYEQYF. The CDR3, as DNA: TGTGCCAGCAGCGGACGGGGGGACAGGGCGACTTACGAGCAGTACTTC.